This T cell receptor (beta chain) was obtained from a study of blood T cell repertoires in COVID-19. Whole-study context: COVID-19 samples from acute and convalescent phases originated in the United States, Italy and Spain. T cells, B-cell-depleted T cells, or PBMCs provided the cDNA or gDNA that served as material.

The germline CDR1 and CDR2 sequences are SQVTM and ANQGSEA. V was shortened by 3 bases and J by 4 bases, with 10 bases between the two germline ends. The CDR3 has 13 amino acids. Seattle's cohort entered during active infection and was followed longitudinally. As processed by the authors: Reference gene primer amplification gave nucleated cell count estimates. TCRdb keeps only in-frame clones here, not all; method: immunoSEQ multiplex PCR. The D gene and trimming were derived from the DNA, and the V and J assignments and clone size from that table. This sample carries under 200,000 clones, about 83% of them seen once, and the ten largest clones take 10%.

This TCR derives from a woman in her seventies with COVID-19, enrolled during active disease. Sequencing was carried out using peripheral blood. The V gene is TRBV29-1, the J gene TRBJ2-1, with a tentative D call TRBD1 (5 bases). The CDR3 reads CSVDGQGYNEQFF. The CDR3 DNA follows: TGCAGCGTTGATGGGCAGGGTTACAATGAGCAGTTCTTC.